Reported below is one TCR beta chain. Its antigen is currently not known. Per-base qualities were not stored, and no clone one base away is much larger. V is pruned by 0 bases and J by 6 bases, leaving 2 bases of the junction without a gene match. Via the germline V gene (reference sequence), CDR1 is GTSNPN and CDR2 SVGIG. Its CDR3 holds 13 amino acids, cysteine through phenylalanine. The retained sequence is limited to the CDR3, 39 bases, with the frame set at the first base. According to the study, the label for this sample's time point signals: recipient sample about 28 days before transplant, after cytoreduction. Blood from recipients was drawn about 28 days before transplant and again at days 30, 100 and 180 after transplant. Nuclei Lysis Solution was used to extract genomic DNA from fresh or cryopreserved unfractionated peripheral blood mononuclear cells. The sample belongs to a study of T cell clonotyping in hematopoietic cell transplantation listed by TCRdb under 2021. At the level of the whole study: Pretransplant samples from recipients were collected after cytoreduction. Patients were recruited between September 2015 and January 2017 and followed until late 2020 or death. A total of about 140 blood samples were gathered in the study from over 30 consecutive transplant recipients along with their related donors.

Findings and caveats that apply to the study as a whole: Only a small fraction of recipient repertoires overlapped donor repertoires, with over 95% appearing de novo at the given depth. Broader posttransplant TCR repertoire diversity was predicted by donor and pretransplant recipient Inverse Simpson Index values. After transplant, TCR diversity in recipients dropped, and pathologically expanded clonotypes climbed progressively between day 30 and day 180. Sample size was limited, and cells were not sorted, so CD4 and CD8 repertoire contributions could not be separated.

The immunoSEQ assay, a bias-controlled multiplex PCR with V- and J-specific primers, was used to amplify TCR beta CDR3 regions from genomic DNA. A second PCR step added a proprietary barcode and Illumina adapter sequences to the CDR3 amplicons. An Illumina MiSeq instrument was used for sequencing of the CDR3 libraries. On the authors' methods: Export and quality control were done with immunoSEQ Analyzer 3.0, while downstream analyses used R Bioconductor and Immunarch. Only productive rearrangements in the normalized downsampled data set went into calculating the repertoire metrics. Clonotypes larger than 5 templates in the normalized cohort were defined as pathologically expanded. The Inverse Simpson Index served as the measure of repertoire diversity. To capture all clonotypes, CMV-specificity analyses were performed on the non-normalized data set. As stored in TCRdb, this immuneACCESS dataset retains in-frame rearrangements with V and J assigned. A fraction of the clones does not appear; measured against another copy, unresolved V genes explain less than half of the discrepancy, and the remainder lacks a known reason. The D gene and trimming were derived from the DNA, and the V and J assignments and clone size from that table. The sample data list about 9,000 clones, and roughly three quarters of these were observed just once. The ten largest account for 33% of the sample.

The sample consisted of peripheral blood mononuclear cells, taken before stem cell transplant. This receptor was identified in a man aged 55 to 70 with acute myeloid leukemia. Some clones in this sample may be carry-over from other donors' samples. The V and J genes are TRBV30 and TRBJ2-4; 7 nucleotides in the junction match TRBD2. Here is the DNA: TGTGCCTGGAGTGTGGGGGGGGTAAACATTCAGTACTTC. Translated, this is CAWSVGGVNIQYF.